Below are 2 T cell receptor beta chains sequenced from a single sample in a study of CD8 T cells in ankylosing spondylitis. General study findings and limits: Ankylosing spondylitis blood appeared to be characterized by a TCR beta motif of 8 or 9 highly homologous variants.

The antigens for these receptors are not known. Each CDR3 protein gets one entry after TCRdb re-called the 5' RACE reads with MiXCR. The table lists more than 600,000 distinct CDR3 sequences, around 19% of them singletons. Sequences were obtained from blood, either unsorted or a sorted T cell fraction (not recorded which). The receptors stem from a male donor with ankylosing spondylitis.

This clonotype has more than one count but fewer than ten. The chain couples TRBV6-2 or TRBV6-3 to TRBJ2-4; 7 nucleotides match TRBD1. V trimming: 3 bases; J trimming: 3 bases; junction bases outside the gene matches: 14. This CDR3 has 18 amino acids. Germline CDR1 is MNHEY and CDR2 is SVGEGT. CDR3 loop: CASSYWTGLDVGKNIQYF. Written as DNA, the CDR3 is TGTGCCAGCAGTTATTGGACAGGCCTAGACGTGGGCAAAAACATTCAGTACTTC.

V gene TRBV9 combines with J gene TRBJ2-1; 14 nucleotides match TRBD2. From germline, CDR1 is SGDLS and CDR2 YYNGEE. Trimming cost V 0 bases and J 5 bases; bases outside gene matches: 7. CDR3 length: 18 amino acids. The CDR3: CASSVDPRTSGRNNEQFF. The CDR3 DNA reads as TGTGCCAGCAGCGTAGATCCCCGGACTAGCGGGAGGAACAATGAGCAGTTCTTC.